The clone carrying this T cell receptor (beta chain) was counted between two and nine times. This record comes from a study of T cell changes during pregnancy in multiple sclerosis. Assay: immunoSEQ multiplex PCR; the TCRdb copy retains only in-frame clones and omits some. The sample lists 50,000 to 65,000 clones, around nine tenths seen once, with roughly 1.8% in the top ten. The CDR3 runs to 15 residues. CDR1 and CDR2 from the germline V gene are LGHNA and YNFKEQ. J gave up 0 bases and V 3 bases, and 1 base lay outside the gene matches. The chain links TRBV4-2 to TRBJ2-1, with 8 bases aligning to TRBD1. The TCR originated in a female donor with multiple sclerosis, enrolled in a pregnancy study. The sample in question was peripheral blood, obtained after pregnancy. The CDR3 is CASSHDRGSYNEQFF. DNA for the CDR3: TGTGCCAGCAGCCATGACAGGGGCTCCTACAATGAGCAGTTCTTC.